The text below deals with one T cell receptor beta chain. Its matching antigen is unknown. The germline CDR1 and CDR2 sequences are SGHTA and FQGNSA. Trimming stripped 7 bases from V and 0 bases from J, with 11 bases between. There are 14 residues in the CDR3. The data belong to a study of cytomegalovirus exposure and HLA in healthy donors. Study results and caveats: Several of the most significant clusters were apparently associated with common viral pathogens in a later analysis. Roughly even sequencing depth across donors was the assumption behind the presence/absence analyses. TCR association rates varied by HLA locus in a later analysis, with DRB1 highest and HLA-C lowest. CMV antigen specificity of a few CMV-associated chains was confirmed in vitro.

PCR involved 60 Vbeta and 13 Jbeta primers. Only in-frame clones appear in the TCRdb table, and some are missing; sequencing was by immunoSEQ multiplex PCR. Of about 130,000 clones listed, under 90% were seen once; the top ten hold about 3.5%. The clonotype comes from a woman aged 35 to 49 in good health and CMV-seropositive. The sequencing sample was made of PBMCs. The V gene is TRBV7-2, the J gene TRBJ2-3; D gene ambiguous. The CDR3 sequence is CASTYYLSTDTQYF. The DNA for the CDR3 is TGTGCCAGCACCTACTACCTTAGCACAGATACGCAGTATTTT.